The 22 T cell receptor beta chains listed next were all sequenced from one sample in a study. MiXCR was run by TCRdb on the RT-PCR reads, yielding one entry per CDR3 protein. This sample carries about 680,000 distinct CDR3 sequences, 12% to 15% of them seen once, and the ten largest clones take 3% to 4.5%. Sequencing used memory CD4+ T cells from blood. Source of these receptors: a female donor in good health, serving as a healthy control.

J is TRBJ2-2 and V is TRBV1; whether TRBD2, the table's D call, matches the DNA was not checked. TRBV1 is described as a pseudogene. This CDR3 is 21 amino acids long. In nucleotides, the CDR3 is TGCACCAGCAGCCAAGAGGGGGGATCCCCGGGACTAGCGGGAGACACCGGGGAGCTGTTTTTT. Translating gives CTSSQEGGSPGLAGDTGELFF.

V is TRBV5-1 and J is TRBJ1-1, with 7 bases identical to TRBD1. The CDR3 loop spans 15 amino acids. With 0 bases clipped from V and 5 bases from J, the junction kept 7 bases outside the gene matches. Per germline, CDR1 SGHRS and CDR2 YFSETQ. The CDR3 protein is CASSLGGGRETEAFF. For the CDR3, the DNA is TGCGCCAGCAGCTTGGGAGGGGGCCGAGAAACTGAAGCTTTCTTT.

This clonotype has ten or more counts. The V and J genes are TRBV29-1 and TRBJ1-2; 8 bases are a match to TRBD1. The CDR3 consists of 14 residues. With 4 bases clipped from V and 6 bases from J, the junction kept 10 bases outside the gene matches. Germline V gene sequence: CDR1 SQVTM, CDR2 ANQGSEA. The CDR3 DNA sequence: TGCAGCGTTGGAGGGACAGGAGATTACGATGGCTACACCTTC. Protein: CSVGGTGDYDGYTF.

This clonotype was detected only a few times. The chain carries TRBV7-9 and TRBJ2-2; D uncertain. The CDR3 covers 15 residues. Germline CDR1 reads SEHNR; CDR2 reads FQNEAQ (reference sequence). The ends were cut back, 1 base at V and 4 bases at J, with 10 bases in the middle. The CDR3 sequence: CASSLGNVPTGELFF. The DNA of the CDR3 is TGTGCCAGCAGCTTAGGGAACGTTCCCACCGGGGAGCTGTTTTTT. The entire variable domain, with the rest obtained from reference TRBV7-9 and TRBJ2-2, is as follows: DTGVSQNPRHKITKRGQNVTFRCDPISEHNRLYWYRQTLGQGPEFLTYFQNEAQLEKSRLLSDRFSAERPKGSFSTLEIQRTEQGDSAMYLCASSLGNVPTGELFFGEGSRLTVL.

The chain recombines TRBV28 with TRBJ1-1; 7 positions match TRBD1. Germline assignment: CDR1 MDHEN and CDR2 SYDVKM. There are 13 residues in the CDR3. V shed 4 bases, J shed 10 bases, and the junction held 9 bases outside the gene matches. This CDR3 reads CASSWGFRQGAFF. CDR3 DNA sequence: TGTGCCAGCAGTTGGGGTTTCAGACAGGGAGCTTTCTTT.

This clonotype came up many times. The chain employs TRBV29-1 and TRBJ1-2; the D is unclear. The CDR3 has 11 amino acids. Germline-derived CDR1 and CDR2 are SQVTM and ANQGSEA. The ends were cut back, 4 bases at V and 2 bases at J, with 5 bases in the middle. CDR3 amino acids: CSVVQNYGYTF. CDR3 bases: TGCAGCGTTGTGCAGAACTATGGCTACACCTTC.

This clonotype was seen ten or more times. The chain's CDR3 is CASSQDVMAHYEQYF. The CDR3 bases are TGTGCCAGCAGCCAAGATGTTATGGCCCACTACGAGCAGTACTTC. The rearrangement links TRBV4-2 to TRBJ2-7, with D uncertain. Germline CDR1 reads LGHNA; CDR2 reads YNFKEQ. CDR3 length equals 15 residues. V dropped 0 bases and J dropped 3 bases, with 12 bases sitting between them.

This clonotype has at least ten counts. The V and J genes are TRBV27 and TRBJ1-2; 7 bases are a match to TRBD1. The CDR3 is 17 residues long. J was trimmed by 0 bases and V by 5 bases; bases with no gene match: 12. CDR1 is MNHEY, CDR2 SMNVEV, per germline (reference sequence). The CDR3 DNA follows: TGTGCCAGCAGTACGACCGGGACAGCACTAACTAACTATGGCTACACCTTC. Its translation is CASSTTGTALTNYGYTF.

The chain carries TRBV7-9 and TRBJ1-6, with 7 bases fitting TRBD1. The germline V gene has CDR1 SEHNR and CDR2 FQNEAQ (reference sequence). The V and J ends lost 2 bases and 7 bases, in that order; junction bases with no gene match: 5. This CDR3 region has 15 residues. CDR3 protein: CASSLTGTDNSPLHF. The CDR3 nucleotides read TGTGCCAGCAGCTTAACCGGGACAGACAATTCACCCCTCCACTTT.

This clonotype was recorded a few times. The V and J genes are TRBV25-1 and TRBJ2-7; D not certain. V was cut by 0 bases and J by 4 bases, with 7 bases left in between. The V gene's germline CDR1 is MGHDK and CDR2 SYGVNS. This CDR3 has 13 amino acids. CDR3 residues: CASSEYGLYEQYF. As DNA, the CDR3 is TGTGCCAGCAGTGAATATGGTCTTTACGAGCAGTACTTC.

The chain couples TRBV30 to TRBJ2-7; perhaps TRBD2 as D (5 bases). With 5 bases removed from V and 7 bases from J, the gap between germline ends came to 15 bases. The CDR3 extends over 12 amino acids. In germline, CDR1 is GTSNPN, CDR2 SVGIG (reference sequence). CDR3 nucleotide sequence: TGTGCCTGGCTCCTGACACCGGGAGAGCAGTACTTC. It specifies CAWLLTPGEQYF.

The gene calls are TRBV7-6 and TRBJ1-1; D is perhaps TRBD1 (5 bases). The CDR3 covers 15 residues. Trimming left V 5 bases short and J 5 bases short, with 18 bases between. Germline CDR1 reads SGHVS; CDR2 reads FNYEAQ. The CDR3 sequence: CASSQRGVGVTEAFF. The CDR3 region has the DNA TGTGCCAGCAGCCAGAGGGGCGTCGGGGTAACTGAAGCTTTCTTT.

This clonotype was found a few times. The genes are TRBV6-4 and TRBJ2-1; D may be TRBD2 (6 bases). This CDR3 comprises 15 residues. The V end was cut by 2 bases, the J end by 13 bases, with 21 bases between. Germline V CDR1 and CDR2: MRHNA, SNTAGT. The CDR3 coding sequence is TGTGCCAGCAGTGACCGAGGGTCCGGGAGACTAGATCAGTTCTTC. Its protein is CASSDRGSGRLDQFF.

A few counts support this clonotype. The rearrangement joins TRBV7-2 to TRBJ2-3, with D tentatively TRBD1 or TRBD2 (6 bases each). Germline V lookup: CDR1 SGHTA, CDR2 FQGNSA. The CDR3 has 17 residues. The germline V and J ends were trimmed by 5 bases and 2 bases, with 20 bases remaining between them. The DNA for the CDR3 is TGTGCCAGCAGCCCGTCCGGGGGCGGTGGGGCCACAGATACGCAGTATTTT. Its protein product is CASSPSGGGGATDTQYF.

In its sample, this clonotype was seen a few times. The J gene is TRBJ2-4, the V gene TRBV4-3; D unresolved. The V end lost 0 bases, the J end lost 7 bases, and 16 bases lay between the germline ends. Germline CDR1 and CDR2: LGHNA and YSLEER. This CDR3 region has 16 residues. The CDR3 loop is CASSQDTRVGRNIQYF. CDR3 DNA sequence: TGCGCCAGCAGCCAAGATACCCGGGTTGGACGGAACATTCAGTACTTC.

This clonotype was picked up a small number of times. The rearrangement uses TRBV12-3 or TRBV12-4 and TRBJ2-1; 10 bases are a match to TRBD2. Trimming removed 5 bases from V and 7 bases from J; junction bases left unmatched: 2. The CDR3 covers 13 residues. CDR3 sequence reads: CASSGTSANEQFF. The DNA of the CDR3 is TGTGCCAGCAGTGGGACTAGCGCAAATGAGCAGTTCTTC.

This clonotype came up a few times. The V and J genes are TRBV20-1 and TRBJ1-5; 10 positions agree with TRBD1. This CDR3 region has 15 residues. CDR1 is DFQATT and CDR2 is SNEGSKA in the germline V gene (reference sequence). The CDR3, as DNA: TGCAGCGCGGACAGGGGGAAAGGGGGCAATCAGCCCCAGCATTTT. This gives the protein CSADRGKGGNQPQHF.

This clonotype was counted at least ten times. The CDR3 region is CASSSTRRQETQYF. The CDR3, as DNA: TGTGCCAGCAGCTCGACTAGGCGCCAAGAGACCCAGTACTTC. The rearrangement uses TRBV6-5 and TRBJ2-5; possibly TRBD2 for D (6 bases). CDR1 and CDR2 from the germline V gene are MNHEY and SVGAGI. The CDR3 length is 14 residues. Trimming cost V 6 bases and J 1 base, with 12 bases left between them.

The V call is TRBV10-3, the J call TRBJ2-3; D gene ambiguous. V shed 10 bases and J shed 0 bases, with 17 bases lying between them. In germline, CDR1 is ENHRY, CDR2 SYGVKD. The CDR3 consists of 15 residues. The CDR3 DNA reads as TGTGCCACCCGTACCCAGCCCCTTAGCACAGATACGCAGTATTTT. This sequence encodes CATRTQPLSTDTQYF.

This clonotype was seen a few times. The chain employs TRBV6-6 and TRBJ1-5; a weak D match, TRBD1 (5 bases). V lost 0 bases and J lost 4, with 13 bases in between. The germline V gene has CDR1 MNHNY and CDR2 SVGAGI (reference sequence). The CDR3 consists of 16 residues. This CDR3 reads CASSYSKQAWNQPQHF. CDR3 DNA sequence: TGTGCCAGCAGTTACTCGAAACAGGCGTGGAATCAGCCCCAGCATTTT.

V usage is TRBV5-1 and J usage is TRBJ2-3, with D maybe TRBD2 (5 bases). Germline V gene lookup returns CDR1 SGHRS and CDR2 YFSETQ. V was cut by 0 bases and J by 6 bases, with 11 bases left in between. The CDR3 runs 14 residues. CDR3: CASSLVGREDTQYF. The CDR3 DNA reads as TGCGCCAGCAGCTTGGTAGGGAGAGAGGATACGCAGTATTTT. Full variable domain (remainder filled in from reference TRBV5-1 and TRBJ2-3): KAGVTQTPRYLIKTRGQQVTLSCSPISGHRSVSWYQQTPGQGLQFLFEYFSETQRNKGNFPGRFSGRQFSNSRSEMNVSTLELGDSALYLCASSLVGREDTQYFGPGTRLTVL.

The gene calls are TRBV2 and TRBJ1-6; TRBD1 might be the D (5 bases). V lost 6 bases and J 3 bases, leaving 15 bases between the germline ends. Germline V gene sequence: CDR1 SNHLY, CDR2 FYNNEI. This CDR3 region has 16 residues. The CDR3 DNA reads as TGTGCCAGCAGCGACCTTGTTGGGGGCTATAATTCACCCCTCCACTTT. Encoded protein: CASSDLVGGYNSPLHF.